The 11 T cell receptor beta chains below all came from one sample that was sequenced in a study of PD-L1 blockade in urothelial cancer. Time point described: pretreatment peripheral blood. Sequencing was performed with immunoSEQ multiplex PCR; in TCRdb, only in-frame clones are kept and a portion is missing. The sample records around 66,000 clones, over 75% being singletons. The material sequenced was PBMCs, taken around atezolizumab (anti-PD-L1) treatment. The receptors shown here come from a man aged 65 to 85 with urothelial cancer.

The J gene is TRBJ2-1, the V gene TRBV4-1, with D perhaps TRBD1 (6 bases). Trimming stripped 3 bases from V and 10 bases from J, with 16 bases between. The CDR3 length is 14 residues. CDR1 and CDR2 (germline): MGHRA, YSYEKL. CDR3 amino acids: CASSHLYRVREQFF. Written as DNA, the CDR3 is TGCGCCAGCAGCCACTTGTACAGGGTACGGGAGCAGTTCTTC.

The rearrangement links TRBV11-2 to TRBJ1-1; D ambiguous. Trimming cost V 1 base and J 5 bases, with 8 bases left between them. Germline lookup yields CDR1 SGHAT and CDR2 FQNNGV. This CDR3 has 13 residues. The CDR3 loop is CASSLVYGTEAFF. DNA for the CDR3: TGTGCCAGCAGCTTAGTGTACGGGACTGAAGCTTTCTTT.

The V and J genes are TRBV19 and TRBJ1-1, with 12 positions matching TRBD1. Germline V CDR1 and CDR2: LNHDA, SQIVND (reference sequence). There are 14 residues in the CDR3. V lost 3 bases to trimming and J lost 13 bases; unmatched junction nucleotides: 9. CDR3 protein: CASSILPGTGGVFF. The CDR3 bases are TGTGCCAGTAGTATTCTCCCGGGGACAGGGGGCGTTTTCTTT.

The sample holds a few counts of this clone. CDR3 nucleotide sequence: TGTGCCAGCAGTGAAGGACTCGGAGCCCCTGAGCAGTACTTC. It specifies CASSEGLGAPEQYF. The chain combines TRBV6-1 with TRBJ2-7; no clear D gene. The germline V gene encodes CDR1 MNHNS and CDR2 SASEGT. The CDR3 loop spans 14 amino acids. Trimming took 1 base from V and 7 from J, leaving 14 bases between them.

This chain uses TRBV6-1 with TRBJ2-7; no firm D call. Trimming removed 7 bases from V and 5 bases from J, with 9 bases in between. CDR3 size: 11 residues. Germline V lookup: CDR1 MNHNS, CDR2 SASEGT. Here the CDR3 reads CASTAGDEQYF. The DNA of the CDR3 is TGTGCCAGCACTGCAGGCGACGAGCAGTACTTC.

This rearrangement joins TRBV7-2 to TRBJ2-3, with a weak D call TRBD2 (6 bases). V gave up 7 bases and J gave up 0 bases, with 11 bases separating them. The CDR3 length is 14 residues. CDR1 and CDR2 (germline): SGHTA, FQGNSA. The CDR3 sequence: CASKGGVSTDTQYF. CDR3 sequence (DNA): TGTGCCAGCAAGGGCGGGGTTAGCACAGATACGCAGTATTTT. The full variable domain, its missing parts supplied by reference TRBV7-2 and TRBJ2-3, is GAGVSQSPSNKVTEKGKDVELRCDPISGHTALYWYRQSLGQGLEFLIYFQGNSAPDKSGLPSDRFSAERTGGSVSTLTIQRTQQEDSAVYLCASKGGVSTDTQYFGPGTRLTVL.

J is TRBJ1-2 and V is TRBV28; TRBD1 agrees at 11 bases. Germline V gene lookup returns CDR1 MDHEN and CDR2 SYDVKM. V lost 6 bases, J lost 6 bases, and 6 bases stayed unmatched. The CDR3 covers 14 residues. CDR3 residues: CASSSLDRGHGYTF. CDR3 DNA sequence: TGTGCCAGCAGCAGCTTGGACAGGGGGCATGGCTACACCTTC.

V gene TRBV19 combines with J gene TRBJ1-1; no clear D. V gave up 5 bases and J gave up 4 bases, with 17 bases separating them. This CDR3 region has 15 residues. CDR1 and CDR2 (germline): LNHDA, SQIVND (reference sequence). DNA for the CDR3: TGTGCCAGTAGTCCTCCGGGAGGGTTTGGCACTGAAGCTTTCTTT. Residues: CASSPPGGFGTEAFF. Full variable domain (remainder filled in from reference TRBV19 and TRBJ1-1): DGGITQSPKYLFRKEGQNVTLSCEQNLNHDAMYWYRQDPGQGLRLIYYSQIVNDFQKGDIAEGYSVSREKKESFPLTVTSAQKNPTAFYLCASSPPGGFGTEAFFGQGTRLTVV.

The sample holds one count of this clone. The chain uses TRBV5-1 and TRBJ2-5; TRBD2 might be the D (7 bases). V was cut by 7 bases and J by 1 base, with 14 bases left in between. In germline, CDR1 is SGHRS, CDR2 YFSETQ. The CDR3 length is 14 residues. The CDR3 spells CASERGGSQETQYF. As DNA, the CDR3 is TGCGCCAGCGAGAGGGGGGGGTCCCAAGAGACCCAGTACTTC.

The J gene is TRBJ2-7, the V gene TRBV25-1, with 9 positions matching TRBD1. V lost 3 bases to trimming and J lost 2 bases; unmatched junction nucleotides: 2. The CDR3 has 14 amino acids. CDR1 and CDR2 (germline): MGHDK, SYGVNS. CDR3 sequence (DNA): TGTGCCAGCAGTGATCGGGACAGGGCCTACGAGCAGTACTTC. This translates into CASSDRDRAYEQYF.

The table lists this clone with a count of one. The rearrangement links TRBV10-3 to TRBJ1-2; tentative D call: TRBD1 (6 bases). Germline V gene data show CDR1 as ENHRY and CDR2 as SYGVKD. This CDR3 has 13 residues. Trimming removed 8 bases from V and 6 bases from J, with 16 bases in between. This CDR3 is CAIQWQGRDGYTF. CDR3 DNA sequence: TGTGCCATCCAATGGCAGGGGCGGGATGGCTACACCTTC.